The 27 T cell receptor beta chains below all came from one sample that was sequenced in a study of T cells after yellow fever vaccination. TCRdb reprocessed the 5' RACE reads with MiXCR, giving one entry per CDR3 protein. The sample gives 340,000 or so distinct CDR3 sequences, approximately 12% of which show up once; about 3% is in the top ten. The source was CD4+ T cells sorted from PBMCs, collected 15 days after the yellow fever booster vaccination. Receptor source: a man younger than 35 who received the YFV17D yellow fever vaccine.

This rearrangement joins TRBV11-3 to TRBJ2-1, with D perhaps assigned TRBD1 or TRBD2 (5 bases each). Deletions cut 4 bases from V and 9 bases from J, with 10 bases between. The CDR3 extends over 12 amino acids. Germline CDR1 and CDR2: SGHNT and YENEEA. The CDR3 DNA sequence: TGTGCCAGCAGCTCCAGGGAGAGTGAGCAGTTCTTC. This encodes CASSSRESEQFF.

The chain employs TRBV6-2 or TRBV6-3 and TRBJ1-1, with a tentative D call TRBD1 (5 bases). The CDR3 sequence is 15 residues long. Trimming removed 7 bases at V and 7 bases at J, with 22 bases between. Germline V gene sequence: CDR1 MNHEY, CDR2 SVGEGT. CDR3: CASTDGGTASFEAFF. The CDR3 coding sequence is TGTGCCAGCACAGATGGGGGAACAGCGTCCTTTGAAGCTTTCTTT.

This clonotype was found many times. The gene calls are TRBV5-1 and TRBJ1-1; D not resolved. Germline V gives CDR1 SGHRS, CDR2 YFSETQ. CDR3 size: 14 residues. Between the trimmed V and J ends, which lost 4 bases and 7 bases, there was a span of 17 bases. CDR3 coding DNA: TGCGCCAGCAGCGAAGGAGGCGCTGTGAGTGAAGCTTTCTTT. It encodes CASSEGGAVSEAFF.

This clonotype was counted only a few times. The chain joins TRBV20-1 to TRBJ2-1, with 10 bases lining up with TRBD2. CDR3 length equals 16 residues. Germline V gives CDR1 DFQATT, CDR2 SNEGSKA (reference sequence). V lost 5 bases to trimming and J lost 4 bases; unmatched junction nucleotides: 11. The DNA for the CDR3 is TGCAGTGCTGACGACTCCCTAGCGGGGGCGTACAATGAGCAGTTCTTC. Protein sequence: CSADDSLAGAYNEQFF.

This clonotype was observed many times. This chain uses TRBV5-1 with TRBJ2-5; TRBD2 agrees at 10 bases. V lost 3 bases and J lost 1; bases outside the gene matches: 18. The CDR3 runs 20 residues. Germline CDR1 SGHRS, CDR2 YFSETQ. In DNA, the CDR3 is TGCGCCAGCAGCTCGACAGGGGCGAAGGCTAGCGGGGGATCCCAAGAGACCCAGTACTTC. It is translated as CASSSTGAKASGGSQETQYF.

The J gene is TRBJ2-1, the V gene TRBV10-3; 11 nucleotides line up with TRBD2. The junction had 7 bases not matched to a gene; V was cut back by 4 bases and J by 11 bases. This CDR3 region has 14 residues. The germline gives CDR1 ENHRY, CDR2 SYGVKD. DNA for the CDR3: TGTGCCATCAGTGGGGGACTAGCGGAACCTCAGCAGTTCTTC. Translating it yields CAISGGLAEPQQFF.

This clonotype came up many times. V is TRBV20-1 and J is TRBJ2-1, with 10 bases matching TRBD1. V lost 5 bases, J lost 9 bases, and 7 bases stayed unmatched. The CDR3 is made up of 13 amino acids. CDR1 is DFQATT, CDR2 SNEGSKA, per germline (reference sequence). CDR3 sequence reads: CSAYDRGLGEQFF. The CDR3 coding sequence is TGCAGTGCTTACGACAGGGGGCTCGGTGAGCAGTTCTTC.

This clonotype was picked up a small number of times. This sequence joins TRBV5-1 and TRBJ2-5; TRBD2 is a possible D gene (5 bases). Trimming took off 4 bases at V and 2 bases at J, with 9 bases between the two ends. The CDR3 spans 13 residues. CDR1 SGHRS and CDR2 YFSETQ come from the germline V gene. CDR3 sequence (DNA): TGCGCCAGCAGCAGGGAGAGTCAAGAGACCCAGTACTTC. This translates into CASSRESQETQYF. The whole variable domain, remainder taken from reference TRBV5-1 and TRBJ2-5, is KAGVTQTPRYLIKTRGQQVTLSCSPISGHRSVSWYQQTPGQGLQFLFEYFSETQRNKGNFPGRFSGRQFSNSRSEMNVSTLELGDSALYLCASSRESQETQYFGPGTRLLVL.

This clonotype has a handful of counts. The rearrangement links TRBV7-3 to TRBJ2-2, with 7 bases fitting TRBD1. The CDR3 has 17 amino acids. Germline V gives CDR1 SGHTA, CDR2 FQGTGA. The trim removed 2 bases at V and 0 bases at J, leaving 6 bases unmatched. The CDR3 reads CASSLFGQVTNTGELFF. The CDR3, as DNA: TGTGCCAGCAGCTTATTCGGACAGGTGACGAACACCGGGGAGCTGTTTTTT. The full variable domain, in which reference TRBV7-3 and TRBJ2-2 provide the parts outside the CDR3, is GAGVSQTPSNKVTEKGKYVELRCDPISGHTALYWYRQSLGQGPEFLIYFQGTGAADDSGLPNDRFFAVRPEGSVSTLKIQRTERGDSAVYLCASSLFGQVTNTGELFFGEGSRLTVL.

This clonotype came up once. J is TRBJ2-2 and V is TRBV24-1; 7 positions match TRBD1. V shed 5 bases and J 5 bases; nucleotides not matched to a gene: 10. There are 16 residues in the CDR3. Germline V lookup: CDR1 KGHDR, CDR2 SFDVKD. CDR3 DNA: TGTGCCACCAGTGGGGGGACAGAAACTCTTACCGGGGAGCTGTTTTTT. Amino acids: CATSGGTETLTGELFF.

This rearrangement joins TRBV30 to TRBJ1-2, with TRBD1 as a possible D gene (6 bases). This CDR3 has 16 residues. The germline V and J ends were trimmed by 3 bases and 7 bases, with 24 bases remaining between them. The germline gives CDR1 GTSNPN, CDR2 SVGIG (reference sequence). CDR3 bases: TGTGCCTGGAGCTCGTGGGGGGCGCATCTATGGGCTGGCTACACCTTC. Its translation is CAWSSWGAHLWAGYTF.

This clonotype was counted at least ten times. The chain is built from TRBV6-4 and TRBJ1-2; D may be TRBD1 (6 bases). Germline CDR1 and CDR2: MRHNA and SNTAGT. The CDR3 is 12 amino acids. V gave up 5 bases and J gave up 4 bases, with 8 bases separating them. The CDR3: CASSSDSYGYTF. In DNA form, the CDR3 reads TGTGCCAGCAGTTCGGACAGCTATGGCTACACCTTC.

This clonotype was picked up a small number of times. The chain has TRBV7-8 and TRBJ2-3; 9 nucleotides match TRBD2. The CDR3 runs 17 residues. With 6 bases clipped from V and 2 bases from J, the junction kept 12 bases outside the gene matches. Germline V gene data show CDR1 as SGHVS and CDR2 as FQNEAQ. In DNA form, the CDR3 reads TGTGCCAGCAGGTCAACCTCTAGCGGGGAAATCACAGATACGCAGTATTTT. It encodes CASRSTSSGEITDTQYF.

This clonotype was seen more than once but under ten times. This rearrangement joins TRBV6-1 to TRBJ2-7; no reliable D call. Germline-derived CDR1 and CDR2 are MNHNS and SASEGT. The CDR3 totals 16 residues. Trimming removed 5 bases at V and 3 bases at J, with 20 bases between. The CDR3 is CASSPRPVFPDYEQYF. The CDR3, as DNA: TGTGCCAGCAGTCCTCGGCCGGTTTTTCCCGACTACGAGCAGTACTTC.

The J gene is TRBJ2-3, the V gene TRBV12-5; D is possibly TRBD2 (5 bases). Germline V gene sequence: CDR1 LGHNT, CDR2 FRNRAP. This CDR3 contains 16 residues. V shed 2 bases and J shed 6 bases, with 18 bases lying between them. DNA of the CDR3: TGTGCTAGTGGTTTGCTGTCTCACTCCGGGGTGGATACGCAGTATTTT. As protein: CASGLLSHSGVDTQYF.

In its sample, this clonotype was seen a few times. The chain is built from TRBV27 and TRBJ1-2; tentatively, D is TRBD1 (6 bases). The CDR3 spans 17 residues. V lost 3 bases, J lost 5 bases, and 22 bases lay in between. Germline CDR1 reads MNHEY; CDR2 reads SMNVEV (reference sequence). The CDR3 bases are TGTGCCAGCAGTTTTTGGGCAGGGGCTACCGGGGGATATGGCTACACCTTC. Translated, it gives CASSFWAGATGGYGYTF.

This clonotype came up a few times. The V call is TRBV19, the J call TRBJ1-6; a weak D match, TRBD1 (5 bases). The germline V gene has CDR1 LNHDA and CDR2 SQIVND (reference sequence). This CDR3 has 16 residues. Trimming removed 5 bases at V and 7 bases at J, with 18 bases between. The CDR3 here is CASSLYPGPMNSPLHF. As DNA, the CDR3 is TGTGCCAGTAGTCTATATCCGGGACCGATGAATTCACCCCTCCACTTT.

The V and J genes are TRBV7-8 and TRBJ1-1; no clear D. V was shortened by 2 bases and J by 4 bases, with 8 bases between the two germline ends. The CDR3 spans 13 residues. Germline V gives CDR1 SGHVS, CDR2 FQNEAQ. As DNA, the CDR3 is TGTGCCAGCAGCTTAACAGCGGGCACTGAAGCTTTCTTT. As protein: CASSLTAGTEAFF.

Concerning this clonotype: At one end, the junction sequence differs from germline, possibly due to a read error. The chain joins TRBV5-1 to TRBJ2-2; 12 bases align to TRBD2. CDR3 size: 16 residues. Per the germline V gene, CDR1 is SGHRS and CDR2 is YFSETQ. CDR3: CASRRWTSGDKRELIF. The CDR3, as DNA: TGCGCCAGCAGGAGGTGGACTAGCGGGGACAAAAGGGAGCTGATTTTT.

This clonotype showed up just a few times. CDR3 protein: CASSNRAPGSEQFF. In DNA, the CDR3 is TGTGCCAGCAGCAACCGGGCCCCCGGTAGTGAGCAGTTCTTC. The V call is TRBV7-8, the J call TRBJ2-1, with unresolved D. The CDR3 has 14 residues. Germline CDR1 is SGHVS and CDR2 is FQNEAQ. V was clipped by 5 bases and J by 9 bases, with 17 bases between them.

In its sample, this clonotype was seen many times. V is TRBV18 and J is TRBJ2-5; possibly TRBD1 or TRBD2 for D (5 bases each). CDR1 is KGHSH, CDR2 LQKENI, per germline. Trimming shortened V by 2 bases and J by 7 bases, and 14 bases separated the two germline ends. The CDR3 loop spans 14 amino acids. The CDR3 spells CASSPDSGGWTQYF. Written as DNA, the CDR3 is TGTGCCAGCTCACCAGACAGCGGTGGGTGGACCCAGTACTTC.

This clonotype was recorded a few times. The rearrangement uses TRBV20-1 and TRBJ2-4; no firm D call. CDR3 length equals 15 residues. Germline-derived CDR1 and CDR2 are DFQATT and SNEGSKA (reference sequence). The V and J ends lost 3 bases and 7 bases respectively, with 19 bases between them. The CDR3 DNA is TGCAGTGCTAGGGGCTCTCAAAATACCCGGAACATTCAGTACTTC. Translation: CSARGSQNTRNIQYF.

The chain uses TRBV7-3 and TRBJ2-1, with 9 bases lining up with TRBD2. Germline values: CDR1 SGHTA, CDR2 FQGTGA. The V and J ends lost 5 bases and 4 bases, in that order; junction bases with no gene match: 21. There are 20 residues in the CDR3. CDR3 sequence (DNA): TGTGCCAGCAGCCCCCTCGGGGGCAGCGGTAGCGGGGGCCCGTACAATGAGCAGTTCTTC. Its protein is CASSPLGGSGSGGPYNEQFF.

This chain connects TRBV28 to TRBJ1-2; maybe TRBD1 (5 bases). V was clipped by 7 bases and J by 2 bases, with 11 bases between them. CDR1 MDHEN and CDR2 SYDVKM come from the germline V gene. This CDR3 comprises 13 residues. CDR3 in amino acids: CASTSAGNYGYTF. The CDR3 region has the DNA TGTGCCAGCACATCCGCAGGGAACTATGGCTACACCTTC.

V usage is TRBV7-2 and J usage is TRBJ1-2; D is possibly TRBD1 (6 bases). The CDR3 totals 13 residues. Per germline, CDR1 SGHTA and CDR2 FQGNSA. V was cut by 5 bases and J by 8 bases, with 15 bases left in between. The CDR3 DNA reads TGTGCCAGCAGCCAGCAGGCAGGGGAAGGCTACACCTTC. This gives the protein CASSQQAGEGYTF.

In its sample, this clonotype was seen a few times. This chain connects TRBV6-4 to TRBJ2-7; D call uncertain. The V and J ends lost 8 bases and 3 bases respectively, with 11 bases between them. From germline, CDR1 is MRHNA and CDR2 SNTAGT. The CDR3 loop spans 12 amino acids. CDR3 sequence: CASYGPIYEQYV. The CDR3 DNA follows: TGTGCCAGCTATGGGCCCATCTACGAGCAGTACGTC.

This chain uses TRBV7-2 with TRBJ1-5, with a weak D call TRBD1 (5 bases). The CDR3 is 15 amino acids. Germline CDR1 reads SGHTA; CDR2 reads FQGNSA. V gave up 0 bases and J gave up 6 bases, with 12 bases separating them. The CDR3 bases are TGTGCCAGCAGCTTAGCCGGGGCGCAGAGTCAGCCCCAGCATTTT. Protein: CASSLAGAQSQPQHF.